This paragraph reports one T cell receptor beta chain. The CDR3 is 13 residues long. With 4 bases removed from V and 3 bases from J, the gap between germline ends came to 8 bases. CDR1 and CDR2 (germline): MRHNA, SNTAGT. The assay was immunoSEQ multiplex PCR, and TCRdb's table has in-frame clones only and misses some. The sample contains several thousand clones, 81% of which appear only once. These data come from a study of T cell changes during pregnancy in multiple sclerosis. The TCR was taken from a female donor in good health, enrolled as a control in a pregnancy study. The specimen comprised CD8+ T cells from peripheral blood mononuclear cells, sampled in the second trimester of pregnancy. The genes are TRBV6-4 and TRBJ2-3, with TRBD2 as a possible D gene (5 bases). The CDR3 spells CASSGGETDTQYF. The CDR3 DNA is TGTGCCAGCAGTGGTGGGGAGACAGATACGCAGTATTTT.